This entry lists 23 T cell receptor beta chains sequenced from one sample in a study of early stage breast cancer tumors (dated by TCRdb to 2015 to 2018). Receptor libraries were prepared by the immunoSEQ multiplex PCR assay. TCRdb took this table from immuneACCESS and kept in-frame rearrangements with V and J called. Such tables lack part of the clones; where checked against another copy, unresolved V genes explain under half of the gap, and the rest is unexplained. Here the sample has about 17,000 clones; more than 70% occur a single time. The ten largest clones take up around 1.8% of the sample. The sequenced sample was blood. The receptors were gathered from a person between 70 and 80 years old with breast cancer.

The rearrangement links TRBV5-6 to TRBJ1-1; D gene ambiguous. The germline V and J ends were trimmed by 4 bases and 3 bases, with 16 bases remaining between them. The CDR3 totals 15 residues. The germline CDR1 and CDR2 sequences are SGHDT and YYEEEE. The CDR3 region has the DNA TGTGCCAGCAGCCCAGGAAGTGTTAGTGACACTGAAGCTTTCTTT. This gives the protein CASSPGSVSDTEAFF.

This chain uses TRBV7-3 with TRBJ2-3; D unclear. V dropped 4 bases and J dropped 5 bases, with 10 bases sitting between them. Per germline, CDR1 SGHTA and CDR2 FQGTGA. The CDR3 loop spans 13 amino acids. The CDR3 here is CASSSSPRDTQYF. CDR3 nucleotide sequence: TGTGCCAGCAGCTCCTCACCGCGAGATACGCAGTATTTT. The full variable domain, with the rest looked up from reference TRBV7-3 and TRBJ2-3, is GAGVSQTPSNKVTEKGKYVELRCDPISGHTALYWYRQSLGQGPEFLIYFQGTGAADDSGLPNDRFFAVRPEGSVSTLKIQRTERGDSAVYLCASSSSPRDTQYFGPGTRLTVL.

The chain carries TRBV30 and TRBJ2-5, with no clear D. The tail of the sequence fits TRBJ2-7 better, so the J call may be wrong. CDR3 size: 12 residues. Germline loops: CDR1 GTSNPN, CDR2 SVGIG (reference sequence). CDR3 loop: CAWSASDYEQYF. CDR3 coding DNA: TGTGCCTGGAGTGCCTCCGACTACGAGCAGTACTTC.

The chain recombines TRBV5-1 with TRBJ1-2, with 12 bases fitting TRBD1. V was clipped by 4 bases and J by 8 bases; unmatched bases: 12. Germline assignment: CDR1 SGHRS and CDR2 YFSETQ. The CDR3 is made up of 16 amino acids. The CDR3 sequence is CASSVAGTGGYRGYTF. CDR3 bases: TGCGCCAGCAGCGTTGCCGGGACAGGGGGCTATCGAGGCTACACCTTC.

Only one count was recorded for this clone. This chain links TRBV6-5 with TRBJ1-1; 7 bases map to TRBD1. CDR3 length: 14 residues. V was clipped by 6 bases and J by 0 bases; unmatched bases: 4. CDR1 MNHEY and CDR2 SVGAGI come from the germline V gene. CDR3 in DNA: TGTGCCAGCAGAGACAGGGTAGTGAACACTGAAGCTTTCTTT. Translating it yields CASRDRVVNTEAFF.

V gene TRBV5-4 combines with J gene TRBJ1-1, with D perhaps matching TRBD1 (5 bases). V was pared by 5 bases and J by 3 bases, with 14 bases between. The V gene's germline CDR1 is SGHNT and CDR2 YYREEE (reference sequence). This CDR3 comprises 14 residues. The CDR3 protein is CASRRDARDTEAFF. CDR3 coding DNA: TGTGCCAGCAGGCGGGACGCCCGGGACACTGAAGCTTTCTTT.

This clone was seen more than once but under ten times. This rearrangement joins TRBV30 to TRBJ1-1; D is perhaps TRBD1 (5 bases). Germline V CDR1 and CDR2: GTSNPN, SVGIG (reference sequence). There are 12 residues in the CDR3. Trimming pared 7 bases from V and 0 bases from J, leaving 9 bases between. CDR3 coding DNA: TGTGCCTTTTACAGGATGAACACTGAAGCTTTCTTT. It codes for CAFYRMNTEAFF.

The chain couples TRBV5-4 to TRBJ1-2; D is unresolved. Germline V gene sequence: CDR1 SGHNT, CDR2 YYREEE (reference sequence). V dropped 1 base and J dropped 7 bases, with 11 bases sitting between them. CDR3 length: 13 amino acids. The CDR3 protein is CASSLFYGGGYTF. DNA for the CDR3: TGTGCCAGCAGCTTGTTTTATGGAGGTGGCTACACCTTC.

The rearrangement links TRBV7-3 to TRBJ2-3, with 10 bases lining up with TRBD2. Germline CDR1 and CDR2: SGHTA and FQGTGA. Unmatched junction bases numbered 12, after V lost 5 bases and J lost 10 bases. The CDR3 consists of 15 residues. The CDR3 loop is CASSLLAGGGSPQYF. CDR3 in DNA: TGTGCCAGCAGCCTCTTAGCGGGGGGAGGGAGTCCGCAGTATTTT.

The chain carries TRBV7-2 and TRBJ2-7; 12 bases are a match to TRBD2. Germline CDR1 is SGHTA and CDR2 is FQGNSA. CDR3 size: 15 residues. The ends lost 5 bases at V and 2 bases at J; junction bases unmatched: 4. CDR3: CASSTTSGGTYEQYF. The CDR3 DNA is TGTGCCAGCAGCACCACTAGCGGGGGGACCTACGAGCAGTACTTC.

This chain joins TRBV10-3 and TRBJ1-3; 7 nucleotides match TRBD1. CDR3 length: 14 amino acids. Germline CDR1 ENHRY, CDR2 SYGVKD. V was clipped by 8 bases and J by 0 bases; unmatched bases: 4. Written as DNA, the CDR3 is TGTGCCATCGGACAGGACTACTCTGGAAACACCATATATTTT. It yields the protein CAIGQDYSGNTIYF.

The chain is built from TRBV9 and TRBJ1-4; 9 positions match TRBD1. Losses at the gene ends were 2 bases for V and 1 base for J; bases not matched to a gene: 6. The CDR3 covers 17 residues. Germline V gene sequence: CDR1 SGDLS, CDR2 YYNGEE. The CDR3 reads CASSVSDRGLTNEKLFF. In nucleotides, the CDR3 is TGTGCCAGCAGCGTGTCGGACAGGGGATTAACTAATGAAAAACTGTTTTTT.

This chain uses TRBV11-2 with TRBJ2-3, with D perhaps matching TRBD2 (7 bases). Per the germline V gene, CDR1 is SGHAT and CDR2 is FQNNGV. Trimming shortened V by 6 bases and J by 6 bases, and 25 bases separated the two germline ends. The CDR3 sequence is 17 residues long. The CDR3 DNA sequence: TGTGCCAGCAGTCCCGCCGGGGCGGGGGCCCGATGGGATACGCAGTATTTT. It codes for CASSPAGAGARWDTQYF.

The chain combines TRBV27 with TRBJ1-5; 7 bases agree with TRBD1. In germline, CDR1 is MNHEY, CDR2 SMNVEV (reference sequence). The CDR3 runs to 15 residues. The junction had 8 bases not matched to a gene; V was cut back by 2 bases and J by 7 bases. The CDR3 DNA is TGTGCCAGCAGTTTAAGGAGGGGGCTGGACCAGCCCCAGCATTTT. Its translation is CASSLRRGLDQPQHF.

In DNA, the CDR3 is TGTGCCAGCAGCGACCAGGGGGCGATGGTTGGCGAAAAACTGTTTTTT. It yields the protein CASSDQGAMVGEKLFF. The rearrangement uses TRBV2 and TRBJ1-4, with 8 bases fitting TRBD1. CDR3 length equals 16 residues. Losses at the gene ends were 6 bases for V and 8 bases for J; bases not matched to a gene: 14. Looked up from germline, CDR1 is SNHLY and CDR2 is FYNNEI.

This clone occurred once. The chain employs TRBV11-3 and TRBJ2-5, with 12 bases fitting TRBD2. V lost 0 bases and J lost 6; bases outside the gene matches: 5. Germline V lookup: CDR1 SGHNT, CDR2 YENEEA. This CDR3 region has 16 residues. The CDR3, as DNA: TGTGCCAGCAGCTTAGAACTAGCGGGGGGATCGCAGACCCAGTACTTC. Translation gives CASSLELAGGSQTQYF.

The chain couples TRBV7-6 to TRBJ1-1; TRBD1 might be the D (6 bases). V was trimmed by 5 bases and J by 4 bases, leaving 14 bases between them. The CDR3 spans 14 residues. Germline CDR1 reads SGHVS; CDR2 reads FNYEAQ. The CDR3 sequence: CASSTVTGPTEAFF. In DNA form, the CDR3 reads TGTGCCAGCAGCACTGTAACAGGGCCCACTGAAGCTTTCTTT. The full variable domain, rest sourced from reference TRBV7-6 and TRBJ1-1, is GAGVSQSPRYKVTKRGQDVALRCDPISGHVSLYWYRQALGQGPEFLTYFNYEAQQDKSGLPNDRFSAERPEGSISTLTIQRTEQRDSAMYRCASSTVTGPTEAFFGQGTRLTVV.

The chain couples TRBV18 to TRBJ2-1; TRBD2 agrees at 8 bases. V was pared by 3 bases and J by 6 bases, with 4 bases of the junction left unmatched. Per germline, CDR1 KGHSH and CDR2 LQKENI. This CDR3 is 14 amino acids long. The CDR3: CASSPSGTSNEQFF. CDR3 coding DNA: TGTGCCAGCTCACCGTCCGGGACTAGCAATGAGCAGTTCTTC.

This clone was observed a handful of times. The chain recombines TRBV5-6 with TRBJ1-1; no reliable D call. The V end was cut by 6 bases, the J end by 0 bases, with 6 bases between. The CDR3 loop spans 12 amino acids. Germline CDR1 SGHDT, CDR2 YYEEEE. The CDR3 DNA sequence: TGTGCCAGCACCCGCGTGAACACTGAAGCTTTCTTT. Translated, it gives CASTRVNTEAFF.

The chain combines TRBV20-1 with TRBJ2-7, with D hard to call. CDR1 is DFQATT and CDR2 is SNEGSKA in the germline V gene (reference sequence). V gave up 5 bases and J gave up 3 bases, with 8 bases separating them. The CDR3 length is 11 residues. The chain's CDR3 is CSAPSGYEQYF. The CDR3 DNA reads TGCAGTGCTCCTTCCGGCTACGAGCAGTACTTC.

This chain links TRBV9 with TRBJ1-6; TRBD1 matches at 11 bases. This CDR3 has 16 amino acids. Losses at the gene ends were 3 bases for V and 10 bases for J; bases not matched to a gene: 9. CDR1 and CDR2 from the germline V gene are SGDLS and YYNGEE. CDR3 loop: CASSDLRDRGGSPLHF. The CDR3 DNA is TGTGCCAGCAGCGATCTCCGGGACAGGGGGGGGTCACCCCTCCACTTT.

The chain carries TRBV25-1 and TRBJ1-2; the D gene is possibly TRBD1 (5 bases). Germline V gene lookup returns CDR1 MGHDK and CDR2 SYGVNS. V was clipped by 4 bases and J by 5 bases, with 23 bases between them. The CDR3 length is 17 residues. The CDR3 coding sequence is TGTGCCAGCAGTGTTATTGTCTTCGCCAGGGAGGATTATGGCTACACCTTC. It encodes CASSVIVFAREDYGYTF.

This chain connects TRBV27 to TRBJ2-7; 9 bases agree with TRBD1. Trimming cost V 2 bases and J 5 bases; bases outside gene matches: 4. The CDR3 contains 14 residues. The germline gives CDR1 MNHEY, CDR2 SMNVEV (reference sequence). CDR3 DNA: TGTGCCAGCAGTTTAGGGACAGGGAGGCACGAGCAGTACTTC. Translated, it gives CASSLGTGRHEQYF.